This T cell receptor beta chain is from a study of T-cell reconstitution after alpha-beta-depleted transplantation in children. Concerning this clonotype: Its antigen is as yet unknown.

For TCRbeta, the library was prepared with unique molecular identifiers. MiXCR, applied by TCRdb to the PCR reads, yields one record per CDR3 protein. The table lists almost 500,000 distinct CDR3 sequences, 8% to 11% of them singletons. The CDR3 has 16 amino acids. Germline V gene lookup returns CDR1 SEHNR and CDR2 FQNEAQ (reference sequence). The V end was cut by 5 bases, the J end by 0 bases, with 15 bases between. General observations from the study: About two months after transplant, alpha-beta T cells reportedly came from several hundred expanded graft clones. Once a year had passed after transplant, T-cell counts and diversity came mostly from newly produced T cells. It was surviving recipient T cells and thymic progenitors that gave some patients high TCRbeta diversity at day 60.

The clonotype was recovered from a child aged 2-15 years with inherited bone marrow failure, due to receive a stem cell transplant. This material consisted of PBMCs, taken before TCRalphabeta/CD19-depleted stem cell transplant. V gene TRBV7-9 combines with J gene TRBJ2-3; a weak D match, TRBD2 (5 bases). The DNA of the CDR3 is TGTGCCAGCAGCCCCCACCGGACTCCTAGCACAGATACGCAGTATTTT. This translates into CASSPHRTPSTDTQYF.